A single sample is the source of the 9 T cell receptor beta chains below, sequenced in a study of T cell responses to AZD1222 COVID-19 vaccine (dated by TCRdb to the early 2020s). The receptor library was made with the immunoSEQ multiplex PCR assay. TCRdb carries this immuneACCESS record with in-frame sequences only. Its versions omit some clonotypes, under half of them owing to an unresolved V gene in the studies checked, with the rest unexplained. The sample table lists 98,000 or so clones, 93% of them with a count of one. The ten largest clones represent 4% to 5.5% of the sample. In the paper's terms, the time point label means: baseline before first vaccination. The material was peripheral blood, obtained on day 0 of AZD1222 vaccination. The origin of the receptors is an adult in good health.

The chain joins TRBV19 to TRBJ2-7; 7 bases line up with TRBD2. The V gene end was trimmed by 3 bases and the J gene end by 2 bases; junction bases not matched to a gene: 13. Germline V gene lookup returns CDR1 LNHDA and CDR2 SQIVND (reference sequence). CDR3 length: 17 amino acids. CDR3 region: CASSIPSRGGSTYEQYF. In nucleotides, the CDR3 is TGTGCCAGTAGTATTCCCTCTAGGGGCGGGAGTACCTACGAGCAGTACTTC.

The chain's CDR3 is CASSPIGRLQETQYF. The CDR3 DNA follows: TGTGCCAGCAGTCCCATCGGACGTCTCCAAGAGACCCAGTACTTC. The J gene is TRBJ2-5, the V gene TRBV28, with D unresolved. The CDR3 extends over 15 amino acids. CDR1 and CDR2 from the germline V gene are MDHEN and SYDVKM. Trimming pared 5 bases from V and 1 base from J, leaving 14 bases between.

V usage is TRBV9 and J usage is TRBJ1-2, with D possibly matching TRBD1 (6 bases). Germline loops: CDR1 SGDLS, CDR2 YYNGEE. The CDR3 contains 15 residues. Between the trimmed V and J ends, which lost 3 bases and 0 bases, there was a span of 12 bases. CDR3 sequence reads: CASSGRDTSNYGYTF. Here the CDR3 DNA reads TGTGCCAGCAGCGGCCGGGACACCTCTAACTATGGCTACACCTTC.

V gene TRBV29-1 combines with J gene TRBJ2-5; TRBD2 matches at 10 bases. Per germline, CDR1 SQVTM and CDR2 ANQGSEA. The CDR3 runs 14 residues. Trimming removed 7 bases from V and 2 bases from J; junction bases left unmatched: 7. CDR3: CSALRTSGQETQYF. In DNA form, the CDR3 reads TGCAGCGCCCTCAGGACTAGCGGACAAGAGACCCAGTACTTC.

The V gene is TRBV19, the J gene TRBJ1-1; possibly TRBD1 for D (5 bases). Trimming took 4 bases from V and 3 from J, leaving 15 bases between them. The germline V gene encodes CDR1 LNHDA and CDR2 SQIVND (reference sequence). This CDR3 is built from 15 residues. The CDR3 DNA follows: TGTGCCAGTAGTAATAGGGCACAGGATGACACTGAAGCTTTCTTT. Translated, it gives CASSNRAQDDTEAFF.

The sample holds one count of this clone. This chain joins TRBV4-2 and TRBJ1-2; 11 bases line up with TRBD1. V lost 0 bases to trimming and J lost 4 bases; unmatched junction nucleotides: 13. Germline assignment: CDR1 LGHNA and CDR2 YNFKEQ. This CDR3 has 19 amino acids. The CDR3 region has the DNA TGTGCCAGCAGCCAAGATAAGAGGGACAGGGGGATTTTGGGCTATGGCTACACCTTC. It translates to CASSQDKRDRGILGYGYTF.

This clone was seen a single time. This sequence joins TRBV4-2 and TRBJ2-3; no clear D gene. The CDR3 length is 16 residues. V dropped 1 base and J dropped 2 bases, with 13 bases sitting between them. Germline assignment: CDR1 LGHNA and CDR2 YNFKEQ. As DNA, the CDR3 is TGTGCCAGCAGCCAAGTTCCAGGATCTGCCACAGATACGCAGTATTTT. Translation: CASSQVPGSATDTQYF.

The chain couples TRBV5-1 to TRBJ1-2; TRBD1 agrees at 8 bases. CDR3 length equals 16 residues. Germline CDR1 reads SGHRS; CDR2 reads YFSETQ. Losses at the gene ends were 5 bases for V and 1 base for J; bases not matched to a gene: 10. The CDR3 coding sequence is TGCGCCAGCAGTCAAACTACAGGGGGATTTAACTATGGCTACACCTTC. Its translation is CASSQTTGGFNYGYTF. Using reference TRBV5-1 and TRBJ1-2 for the parts outside the CDR3, the full variable domain is KAGVTQTPRYLIKTRGQQVTLSCSPISGHRSVSWYQQTPGQGLQFLFEYFSETQRNKGNFPGRFSGRQFSNSRSEMNVSTLELGDSALYLCASSQTTGGFNYGYTFGSGTRLTVV.

Here the CDR3 reads CASSIGGGAEAFF. In DNA, the CDR3 is TGTGCCAGCAGCATCGGGGGCGGGGCTGAAGCTTTCTTT. The rearrangement joins TRBV25-1 to TRBJ1-1, with D possibly being TRBD1 (6 bases). Germline lookup yields CDR1 MGHDK and CDR2 SYGVNS. This CDR3 region has 13 residues. The V gene lost 6 bases and the J gene lost 6 bases, with 14 bases spanning the gap.